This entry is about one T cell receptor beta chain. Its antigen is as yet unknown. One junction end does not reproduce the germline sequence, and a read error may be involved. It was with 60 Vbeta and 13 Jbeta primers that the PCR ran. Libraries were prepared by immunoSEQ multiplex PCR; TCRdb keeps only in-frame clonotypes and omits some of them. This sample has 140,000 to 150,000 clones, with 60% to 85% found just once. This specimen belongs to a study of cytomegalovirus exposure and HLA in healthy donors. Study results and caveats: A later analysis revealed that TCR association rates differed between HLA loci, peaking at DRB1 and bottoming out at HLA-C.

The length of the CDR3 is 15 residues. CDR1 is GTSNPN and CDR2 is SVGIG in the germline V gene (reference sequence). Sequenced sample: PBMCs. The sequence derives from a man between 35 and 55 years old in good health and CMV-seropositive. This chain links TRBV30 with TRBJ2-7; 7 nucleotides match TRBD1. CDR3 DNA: TGTGCCTGGAGTGTTGGGCAGGGGGTCTCCCACGAGCAGTACTTC. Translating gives CAWSVGQGVSHEQYF.